This entry concerns a single TCR beta chain. Antigen: not known. TCRdb recomputed calls from the 5' RACE reads with MiXCR, one row per CDR3 protein. The sample carries fewer than 400,000 distinct CDR3 sequences, approximately 6% recorded once. The source of the sample is a study of T cells after yellow fever vaccination. Findings and caveats of the study: The secondary response peaked faster, at day 5 versus 15, but was weaker.

The clonotype was recovered from a man younger than 40 who received the YFV17D yellow fever vaccine. This specimen was PBMCs, taken 5 days after the yellow fever booster vaccination.

For the CDR3, the DNA is TGCACCAGCAGGGTAATAGGCACAGATACGCAGTATTTT. Translating gives CTSRVIGTDTQYF. The chain recombines TRBV1 with TRBJ2-3. TRBV1 is a pseudogene segment. The CDR3 spans 13 residues.